The rows below give T cell receptor beta chains drawn from one sample of a study of identifying expanded T cells in peripheral blood. TCRdb's table, derived via immunoSEQ multiplex PCR, lists solely in-frame clones and lacks some. This sample has 55,000 to 80,000 clones; around 83% occur once, and the top ten carry 19%. The sequencing input was blood. These receptors were collected from a person between 18 and 70 years old in good health. CDR3s include the opening cysteine and the closing phenylalanine or tryptophan. The order of the fields is D gene, J gene, clone size, V gene, CDR3 DNA, CDR3 protein. D genes are given only for firm matches. A row's size may be missing; if present it is once, few, many or a size class.

d_gene: NA
j_gene: TRBJ2-5
abundance: NA
v_gene: TRBV7-9
CDR3nt: TGTGCCAGCAGCTTAGTGCGGGAGACCCAGTACTTC
CDR3aa: CASSLVRETQYF

d_gene: TRBD2
j_gene: TRBJ2-3
abundance: NA
v_gene: TRBV5-6
CDR3nt: TGTGCCAGCGGGAGACCCGGGACTAGTGGTACAGATACGCAGTATTTT
CDR3aa: CASGRPGTSGTDTQYF

d_gene: NA
j_gene: TRBJ1-1
abundance: NA
v_gene: TRBV5-4
CDR3nt: TGTGCCAGCAGCTTTGGACAGTCGAACACTGAAGCTTTCTTT
CDR3aa: CASSFGQSNTEAFF

d_gene: TRBD2
j_gene: TRBJ2-1
abundance: NA
v_gene: TRBV6-6
CDR3nt: TGTGCCAGCGATCGACTAGCGGGAGGCGGCAATGAGCAGTTCTTC
CDR3aa: CASDRLAGGGNEQFF

d_gene: NA
j_gene: TRBJ1-2
abundance: NA
v_gene: TRBV10-3
CDR3nt: TGTGCCATCAGTGAGTCGAGTAGGGGCCCCGCGCCTTTCGGGGGCTACACCTTC
CDR3aa: CAISESSRGPAPFGGYTF

d_gene: NA
j_gene: TRBJ1-1
abundance: NA
v_gene: TRBV19
CDR3nt: TGTGCCAGTAGTATTTTAGTGGAGACTGAAGCTTTCTTT
CDR3aa: CASSILVETEAFF

d_gene: TRBD1
j_gene: TRBJ1-6
abundance: NA
v_gene: TRBV4-3
CDR3nt: TGCGCCAGCAGCCAGGGGACAGGGCCTAGTTCACCCCTCCACTTT
CDR3aa: CASSQGTGPSSPLHF

d_gene: NA
j_gene: TRBJ2-3
abundance: NA
v_gene: TRBV2
CDR3nt: TGTGCCAGCAGTGAATGGGGACCAAACACAGATACGCAGTATTTT
CDR3aa: CASSEWGPNTDTQYF

d_gene: TRBD2
j_gene: TRBJ2-5
abundance: NA
v_gene: TRBV7-9
CDR3nt: TGTGCCAGCAGCTCGACTAGCGGGAAGACAGAGACCCAGTACTTC
CDR3aa: CASSSTSGKTETQYF

d_gene: TRBD2
j_gene: TRBJ2-1
abundance: NA
v_gene: TRBV4-1
CDR3nt: TGCGCCAGCAGCCAAGGACTAGCGGGGTACAATGAGCAGTTCTTC
CDR3aa: CASSQGLAGYNEQFF

d_gene: NA
j_gene: TRBJ2-7
abundance: NA
v_gene: TRBV27
CDR3nt: TGTGCCAGCAGGTATAAACCGAGAAGCTACGAGCAGTACTTC
CDR3aa: CASRYKPRSYEQYF

d_gene: NA
j_gene: TRBJ1-1
abundance: NA
v_gene: TRBV4-1
CDR3nt: TGCGCCAGCAGCCAAAACACTGAAGCTTTCTTT
CDR3aa: CASSQNTEAFF

d_gene: TRBD1
j_gene: TRBJ2-1
abundance: NA
v_gene: TRBV27
CDR3nt: TGTGCCAGCAGTCTCCGACAGGGGGCGCGGAATGAGCAGTTCTTC
CDR3aa: CASSLRQGARNEQFF

d_gene: TRBD1
j_gene: TRBJ1-2
abundance: once
v_gene: TRBV5-1
CDR3nt: TGCGCCAGCAGCTCGACAGGGGGCCGTTATGGCTACACCTTC
CDR3aa: CASSSTGGRYGYTF

d_gene: NA
j_gene: TRBJ1-6
abundance: NA
v_gene: TRBV27
CDR3nt: TGTGCCAGCCGTGGGGGGGAAGGGGGTAATTCACCCCTCCACTTT
CDR3aa: CASRGGEGGNSPLHF

d_gene: NA
j_gene: TRBJ1-2
abundance: few
v_gene: TRBV27
CDR3nt: TGTGCCAGCAGTCCACGGACGGCTGGGGGTGGCTACACCTTC
CDR3aa: CASSPRTAGGGYTF

d_gene: NA
j_gene: TRBJ1-5
abundance: NA
v_gene: TRBV6-1
CDR3nt: TGTGCCACCAGTGAGCAGGGACCAGATCAGCCCCAGCATTTT
CDR3aa: CATSEQGPDQPQHF

d_gene: NA
j_gene: TRBJ1-3
abundance: NA
v_gene: TRBV11-2
CDR3nt: TGTGCCAGCAGTGAAATGGACTTAGCTGGAAACACCATATATTTT
CDR3aa: CASSEMDLAGNTIYF

d_gene: NA
j_gene: TRBJ2-3
abundance: once
v_gene: TRBV4-3
CDR3nt: TGCGCCAGCAGCCAAGAGGGAGTCGGGGATACGCAGTATTTT
CDR3aa: CASSQEGVGDTQYF

d_gene: NA
j_gene: TRBJ1-1
abundance: NA
v_gene: TRBV19
CDR3nt: TGTGCCAGTAGACCGGGGAGGAGAGGCACTGAAGCTTTCTTT
CDR3aa: CASRPGRRGTEAFF

d_gene: NA
j_gene: TRBJ1-2
abundance: NA
v_gene: TRBV7-9
CDR3nt: TGTGCCAGCAGCTTAGGGAGGACAGACGGCTACACCTTC
CDR3aa: CASSLGRTDGYTF

d_gene: NA
j_gene: TRBJ2-1
abundance: few
v_gene: TRBV7-2
CDR3nt: TGTGCCAGCAGTTTAAACGCTCTTAGGGGGGGCAATGAGCAGTTCTTC
CDR3aa: CASSLNALRGGNEQFF

d_gene: TRBD2
j_gene: TRBJ2-1
abundance: NA
v_gene: TRBV9
CDR3nt: TGTGCCAGCAGCAAACTAGCGGGGGGCCGCAATGAGCAGTTCTTC
CDR3aa: CASSKLAGGRNEQFF

d_gene: NA
j_gene: TRBJ1-5
abundance: NA
v_gene: TRBV5-8
CDR3nt: TGTGCCAGCAGCGGGGGGGGACGACCCAGCAATCAGCCCCAGCATTTT
CDR3aa: CASSGGGRPSNQPQHF

d_gene: TRBD1
j_gene: TRBJ2-5
abundance: NA
v_gene: TRBV2
CDR3nt: TGTGCCAGCAGGAACCAGGGGGCGCGTGGAGAGACCCAGTACTTC
CDR3aa: CASRNQGARGETQYF

d_gene: NA
j_gene: TRBJ2-7
abundance: NA
v_gene: TRBV6-5
CDR3nt: TGTGCCAGCAGCCAGACAGACCCCGGCGAGCAGTACTTC
CDR3aa: CASSQTDPGEQYF

d_gene: NA
j_gene: TRBJ2-1
abundance: NA
v_gene: TRBV6-5
CDR3nt: TGTGCCAGCAGTTATGCGGGGGACAGCTACAATGAGCAGTTCTTC
CDR3aa: CASSYAGDSYNEQFF

d_gene: NA
j_gene: TRBJ2-3
abundance: NA
v_gene: TRBV5-1
CDR3nt: TGCGCCAGCAGCGCGGGGGCCCAAGATACGCAGTATTTT
CDR3aa: CASSAGAQDTQYF

d_gene: NA
j_gene: TRBJ2-1
abundance: NA
v_gene: TRBV30
CDR3nt: TGTGCCTGGAGTGTACGCAATGAGCAGTTCTTC
CDR3aa: CAWSVRNEQFF

d_gene: NA
j_gene: TRBJ2-7
abundance: NA
v_gene: TRBV11-2
CDR3nt: TGTGCCAGCAGCTTAGGAGTCGGGACCCTATACGAGCAGTACTTC
CDR3aa: CASSLGVGTLYEQYF

d_gene: NA
j_gene: TRBJ2-4
abundance: NA
v_gene: TRBV5-1
CDR3nt: TGCGCCAGCAGCTTGGAAGGGACAAGGAAAAACATTCAGTACTTC
CDR3aa: CASSLEGTRKNIQYF

d_gene: NA
j_gene: TRBJ1-2
abundance: NA
v_gene: TRBV4-1
CDR3nt: TGCGCCAGCAGCCAAGAATGGGGGAACTATGGCTACACCTTC
CDR3aa: CASSQEWGNYGYTF

d_gene: NA
j_gene: TRBJ1-1
abundance: once
v_gene: TRBV25-1
CDR3nt: TGTGCCAGCAGTGCCAGAAACACTGAAGCTTTCTTT
CDR3aa: CASSARNTEAFF

d_gene: NA
j_gene: TRBJ2-3
abundance: NA
v_gene: TRBV6-5
CDR3nt: TGTGCCAGCAGCTCGACAGGCGCGACTTATACGCAGTATTTT
CDR3aa: CASSSTGATYTQYF

d_gene: NA
j_gene: TRBJ1-5
abundance: NA
v_gene: TRBV30
CDR3nt: TGTGCCTGGAGCTTAGGAGGGGAAGGTCAGCCCCAGCATTTT
CDR3aa: CAWSLGGEGQPQHF

d_gene: NA
j_gene: TRBJ2-3
abundance: few
v_gene: TRBV6-4
CDR3nt: TGTGCCAGCAGTTCCCTAGTGGGAGATACGCAGTATTTT
CDR3aa: CASSSLVGDTQYF

d_gene: TRBD1
j_gene: TRBJ2-7
abundance: NA
v_gene: TRBV28
CDR3nt: TGTGCCACGATCCGAGGGGGCTCCGAGCAGTACTTC
CDR3aa: CATIRGGSEQYF

d_gene: NA
j_gene: TRBJ1-2
abundance: once
v_gene: TRBV9
CDR3nt: TGTGCCAGCAGCGTAGGCAAGGGGAACTATGGCTACACCTTC
CDR3aa: CASSVGKGNYGYTF

d_gene: TRBD2
j_gene: TRBJ2-5
abundance: once
v_gene: TRBV6-6
CDR3nt: TGTGCCAGCAGCAAAGTCCAGCGGGGGACGGGCGAGACCCAGTACTTC
CDR3aa: CASSKVQRGTGETQYF

d_gene: NA
j_gene: TRBJ2-1
abundance: few
v_gene: TRBV27
CDR3nt: TGTGCCAGTCGATCGGGACGGAGTGTTAATGAGCAGTTCTTC
CDR3aa: CASRSGRSVNEQFF

d_gene: NA
j_gene: TRBJ1-1
abundance: NA
v_gene: TRBV19
CDR3nt: TGTGCCAGTTGGGACCAAACCTTGGCCACTGAAGCTTTCTTT
CDR3aa: CASWDQTLATEAFF

d_gene: NA
j_gene: TRBJ1-5
abundance: NA
v_gene: TRBV6-1
CDR3nt: TGTGCCAGCGGGGACAGCAATCAGCCCCAGCATTTT
CDR3aa: CASGDSNQPQHF

d_gene: TRBD2
j_gene: TRBJ2-3
abundance: NA
v_gene: TRBV5-1
CDR3nt: TGCGCCAGCAGCTTGGGGGGACTAGCGGGAGTAGGTACAGATACGCAGTATTTT
CDR3aa: CASSLGGLAGVGTDTQYF

d_gene: NA
j_gene: TRBJ1-5
abundance: NA
v_gene: TRBV10-1
CDR3nt: TGCGCCAGCAGGGGGGCCTACAATCAGCCCCAGCATTTT
CDR3aa: CASRGAYNQPQHF

d_gene: TRBD1
j_gene: TRBJ1-1
abundance: NA
v_gene: TRBV11-3
CDR3nt: TGTGCCAGCAGCTCCGAGACAGGGACTGAAGCTTTCTTT
CDR3aa: CASSSETGTEAFF

d_gene: TRBD1
j_gene: TRBJ1-6
abundance: NA
v_gene: TRBV4-2
CDR3nt: TGTGCCAGCAGCCAGTACCTTCTTTCTACCCGGGACAGACGCAAGAATTCACCCCTCCACTTT
CDR3aa: CASSQYLLSTRDRRKNSPLHF

d_gene: NA
j_gene: TRBJ1-1
abundance: NA
v_gene: TRBV11-2
CDR3nt: TGTGCCAGCAGCTTATGGGCAGGGGTTTCGAACACTGAAGCTTTCTTT
CDR3aa: CASSLWAGVSNTEAFF

d_gene: NA
j_gene: TRBJ2-5
abundance: NA
v_gene: TRBV5-6
CDR3nt: TGTGCCAGCAGCTTGAGAGCAGGGGTGGTAGAGACCCAGTACTTC
CDR3aa: CASSLRAGVVETQYF

d_gene: TRBD2
j_gene: TRBJ2-1
abundance: NA
v_gene: TRBV10-3
CDR3nt: TGTGCCATCAGGGGGACTAGCGGGAGGGTTAGCTCCTACAATGAGCAGTTCTTC
CDR3aa: CAIRGTSGRVSSYNEQFF

d_gene: NA
j_gene: TRBJ1-2
abundance: NA
v_gene: TRBV25-1
CDR3nt: TGTGCCAGCAGTGGACGGAACGACTATGGCTACACCTTC
CDR3aa: CASSGRNDYGYTF

d_gene: NA
j_gene: TRBJ2-1
abundance: NA
v_gene: TRBV19
CDR3nt: TGTGCCAGTAAGGGGGGATCTAGCGGACAAAATGAGCAGTTCTTC
CDR3aa: CASKGGSSGQNEQFF